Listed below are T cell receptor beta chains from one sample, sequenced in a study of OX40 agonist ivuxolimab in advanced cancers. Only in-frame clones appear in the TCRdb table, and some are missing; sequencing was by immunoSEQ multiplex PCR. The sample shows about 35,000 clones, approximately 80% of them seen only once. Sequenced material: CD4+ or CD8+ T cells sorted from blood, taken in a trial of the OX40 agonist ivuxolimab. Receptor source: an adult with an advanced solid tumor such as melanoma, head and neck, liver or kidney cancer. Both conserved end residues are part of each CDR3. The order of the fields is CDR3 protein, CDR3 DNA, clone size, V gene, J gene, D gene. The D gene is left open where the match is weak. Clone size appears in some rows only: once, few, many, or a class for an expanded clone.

CASSFFTSPLNEQYF	TGTGCCAGCAGTTTTTTCACGAGCCCCCTTAACGAGCAGTACTTC	.	TRBV28	TRBJ2-7	.
CATSRGTAGYTF	TGTGCCACCAGCAGGGGGACGGCTGGCTACACCTTC	.	TRBV15	TRBJ1-2	.
CASSTRTDLEQYF	TGTGCCAGCAGCACCAGGACAGACCTCGAGCAGTACTTC	once	TRBV7-8	TRBJ2-7	.
CASGWTSGDRETQYF	TGTGCCAGCGGCTGGACTAGCGGGGATCGAGAGACCCAGTACTTC	.	TRBV2	TRBJ2-5	TRBD2
CASTGDGTEAFF	TGTGCCAGCACGGGGGACGGCACTGAAGCTTTCTTT	.	TRBV2	TRBJ1-1	.
CASSLGVFTGELFF	TGTGCCAGCAGCTTAGGGGTGTTCACCGGGGAGCTGTTTTTT	.	TRBV11-2	TRBJ2-2	.
CASSLTASGNNEQFF	TGCGCCAGCAGCTTGACGGCTAGCGGTAACAATGAGCAGTTCTTC	.	TRBV5-1	TRBJ2-1	TRBD2
CASSLAGENTGELFF	TGTGCCAGCAGTTTAGCGGGAGAGAACACCGGGGAGCTGTTTTTT	medium-sized	TRBV6-6	TRBJ2-2	TRBD2
CASSSTGLAGDEQFF	TGTGCCAGCAGTTCAACGGGACTAGCGGGAGATGAGCAGTTCTTC	.	TRBV2	TRBJ2-1	TRBD2
CAARTSEAYEQYF	TGTGCCGCCAGGACTAGCGAAGCCTACGAGCAGTACTTC	.	TRBV6-6	TRBJ2-7	TRBD2
CASSLGASGLGETQYF	TGTGCCAGCAGCTTAGGAGCTAGCGGGTTAGGGGAGACCCAGTACTTC	.	TRBV7-9	TRBJ2-5	TRBD2
CASSSDPYGYTF	TGTGCCAGCAGCTCAGACCCCTATGGCTACACCTTC	.	TRBV7-9	TRBJ1-2	.
CASSADTGGASLIGEQFF	TGTGCCAGCAGCGCAGACACAGGGGGCGCTAGTCTTATAGGTGAGCAGTTCTTC	.	TRBV9	TRBJ2-1	TRBD1
CASSQGRWETQYF	TGTGCCAGCAGCCAAGGAAGGTGGGAGACCCAGTACTTC	.	TRBV14	TRBJ2-5	.
CASSSTPNQPQHF	TGTGCCAGCAGTTCGACACCAAATCAGCCCCAGCATTTT	.	TRBV28	TRBJ1-5	.
CAASRGHSGNTIYF	TGTGCCGCCTCCAGGGGGCACTCTGGAAACACCATATATTTT	.	TRBV6-1	TRBJ1-3	TRBD1
CASGIRDGTYEQYF	TGTGCCAGTGGGATTAGGGACGGGACCTACGAGCAGTACTTC	.	TRBV13	TRBJ2-7	.
CASSITGWPSGNEQFF	TGTGCCAGTAGTATAACCGGATGGCCCTCGGGGAATGAGCAGTTCTTC	few	TRBV19	TRBJ2-1	.
CASSRGTSGYNEQFF	TGTGCCAGCAGCAGAGGGACTAGCGGATACAATGAGCAGTTCTTC	once	TRBV27	TRBJ2-1	TRBD2
CASSSYGRTDTQYF	TGTGCCAGCAGCAGTTACGGGCGCACAGATACGCAGTATTTT	.	TRBV5-6	TRBJ2-3	.
CASRNRGSEQYF	TGTGCCAGCAGAAACAGAGGGAGCGAGCAGTACTTC	medium-sized	TRBV27	TRBJ2-7	.
CASSKTYRHRGEQYF	TGTGCCAGCAGCAAAACCTATCGTCATAGGGGCGAGCAGTACTTC	.	TRBV21-1	TRBJ2-7	.
CASSGSGRPNEQFF	TGTGCCAGCAGCGGTAGCGGGAGGCCCAATGAGCAGTTCTTC	.	TRBV7-6	TRBJ2-1	TRBD2
CASSANPGRTNEKLFF	TGTGCCAGCAGCGCCAACCCGGGACGCACTAATGAAAAACTGTTTTTT	.	TRBV9	TRBJ1-4	.
CASSPWGGADTEAFF	TGTGCCAGCAGCCCCTGGGGGGGGGCGGACACTGAAGCTTTCTTT	.	TRBV27	TRBJ1-1	.
CASSWTVDRTYEQYF	TGCGCCAGCAGTTGGACGGTCGACCGGACCTACGAGCAGTACTTC	.	TRBV4-3	TRBJ2-7	.
CASWWAETQYF	TGTGCCAGTTGGTGGGCAGAGACCCAGTACTTC	.	TRBV2	TRBJ2-5	.
CASTGDTITITDTQYF	TGTGCCAGCACCGGGGACACCATTACCATCACAGATACGCAGTATTTT	.	TRBV7-9	TRBJ2-3	.
CASSPGGYEQYF	TGTGCCAGCAGCCCAGGAGGATACGAGCAGTACTTC	.	TRBV9	TRBJ2-7	.
CASSLRQVNTEAFF	TGTGCCAGCAGTTTAAGACAGGTGAACACTGAAGCTTTCTTT	.	TRBV6-5	TRBJ1-1	.
CAIQPGQGLNEQFF	TGCGCCATCCAGCCGGGACAGGGGTTGAATGAGCAGTTCTTC	.	TRBV5-1	TRBJ2-1	TRBD1
CASSEGRTYNEQFF	TGCGCCAGCAGTGAGGGTAGAACTTACAATGAGCAGTTCTTC	few	TRBV10-2	TRBJ2-1	.
CASAVAGASTDTQYF	TGTGCCAGCGCAGTAGCGGGTGCTAGCACAGATACGCAGTATTTT	.	TRBV2	TRBJ2-3	TRBD2
CASSLTRSNTGELFF	TGTGCCAGCAGCCTGACACGATCGAACACCGGGGAGCTGTTTTTT	.	TRBV6-1	TRBJ2-2	.
CASSQVGGGPNNEQFF	TGCGCCAGCAGCCAAGTTGGCGGGGGCCCTAACAATGAGCAGTTCTTC	.	TRBV4-1	TRBJ2-1	.
CASSPVGQGRRGGTEAFF	TGTGCCAGCTCACCCGTCGGACAGGGCCGTAGGGGGGGCACTGAAGCTTTCTTT	.	TRBV18	TRBJ1-1	TRBD1
CASSLTPLYGYTF	TGTGCCAGCAGTTTGACCCCCCTCTATGGCTACACCTTC	.	TRBV27	TRBJ1-2	.
CASSFTSGTTGELFF	TGTGCCAGCAGTTTTACTAGCGGGACTACCGGGGAGCTGTTTTTT	.	TRBV6-1	TRBJ2-2	TRBD2
CASSPDTGELFF	TGTGCCAGCAGTCCAGACACCGGGGAGCTGTTTTTT	.	TRBV27	TRBJ2-2	.
CSVEGPGAGEYF	TGCAGCGTTGAAGGACCCGGGGCGGGGGAGTACTTC	.	TRBV29-1	TRBJ2-7	TRBD2
CASSIRPTYEQYF	TGTGCCAGTAGTATTAGACCTACCTACGAGCAGTACTTC	.	TRBV19	TRBJ2-7	.
CASSPGTSGRGADTQYF	TGCGCCAGCAGCCCGGGGACTAGCGGGAGAGGGGCAGATACGCAGTATTTT	few	TRBV5-1	TRBJ2-3	TRBD2
CSASPGTSGGDEQYF	TGCAGCGCCAGCCCCGGGACTAGCGGGGGGGACGAGCAGTACTTC	.	TRBV29-1	TRBJ2-7	TRBD2
CASSLGQGASYEQYF	TGTGCCAGCAGTTTAGGACAGGGGGCTTCCTACGAGCAGTACTTC	.	TRBV27	TRBJ2-7	TRBD1
CASSEGTGQGVYEQYF	TGCGCCAGCAGCGAGGGGACGGGACAGGGGGTATACGAGCAGTACTTC	.	TRBV5-1	TRBJ2-7	TRBD1
CASSPGHPYEQYF	TGTGCCAGCAGCCCTGGACATCCGTACGAGCAGTACTTC	.	TRBV5-6	TRBJ2-7	.
CASYQGARGYTF	TGTGCCAGCTATCAGGGGGCGCGAGGCTACACCTTC	once	TRBV7-2	TRBJ1-2	TRBD1
CASSWFTDTQYF	TGTGCCAGCAGCTGGTTCACAGATACGCAGTATTTT	.	TRBV5-8	TRBJ2-3	.
CASSLSPGKSSYEQYF	TGTGCCAGCAGCTTAAGCCCGGGGAAAAGCTCCTACGAGCAGTACTTC	.	TRBV13	TRBJ2-7	.
CASSWRVTSEYEQYF	TGTGCCAGCAGCTGGAGGGTGACTAGCGAGTACGAGCAGTACTTC	.	TRBV5-6	TRBJ2-7	TRBD2
CASSQVGTEAFF	TGTGCCAGCAGCCAAGTGGGAACTGAAGCTTTCTTT	few	TRBV14	TRBJ1-1	.